The TCR beta chain described here comes from a study of blood T cell repertoires in COVID-19. Study at large: COVID-19 samples from acute and convalescent phases originated in the United States, Italy and Spain.

Germline V gene sequence: CDR1 MDHEN, CDR2 SYDVKM. This CDR3 spans 16 amino acids. With 4 bases removed from V and 8 bases from J, the gap between germline ends came to 23 bases. As originally analysed: Amplifying reference gene primers gave estimates of nucleated cell counts. TCRdb keeps only in-frame clones here, not all; method: immunoSEQ multiplex PCR. The V and J calls and clone size were taken over from that table, and D and trimming were inferred from the DNA. Of roughly 97,000 clones in the sample, 85% to 90% were seen once. The TCR was taken from a human donor in a cohort sampled during active COVID-19. The sample taken for sequencing was peripheral blood. The chain has TRBV28 and TRBJ1-2; a possible D gene is TRBD1 (5 bases). The CDR3 protein is CASSSSTPGRAGGYTF. The CDR3 bases are TGTGCCAGCAGTTCATCCACCCCGGGGCGAGCGGGGGGCTACACCTTC.